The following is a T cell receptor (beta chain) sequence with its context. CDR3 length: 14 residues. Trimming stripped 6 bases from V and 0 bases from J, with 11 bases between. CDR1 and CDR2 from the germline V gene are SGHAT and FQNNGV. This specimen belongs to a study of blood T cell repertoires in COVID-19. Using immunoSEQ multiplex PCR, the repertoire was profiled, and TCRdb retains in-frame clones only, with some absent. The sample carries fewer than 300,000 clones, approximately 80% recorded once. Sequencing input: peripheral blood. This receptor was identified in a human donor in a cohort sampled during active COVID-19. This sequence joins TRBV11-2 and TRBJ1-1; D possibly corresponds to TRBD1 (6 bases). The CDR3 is CASRNRALNTEAFF. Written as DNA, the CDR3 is TGTGCCAGCAGGAACAGGGCCCTGAACACTGAAGCTTTCTTT.